Below are 3 T cell receptor beta chains sequenced from a single sample in a study of CD8+ T cells in alopecia areata (dated 2018 in TCRdb). The treatment or condition tag for this specimen amounts to: oral pan-JAK inhibitor, 5-10 mg twice daily. Libraries were prepared through the immunoSEQ multiplex PCR assay. To provide template for TCR sequencing, every sample had RNA extracted and reverse transcribed into cDNA. TCRdb holds this immuneACCESS table with in-frame rearrangements only. Some clones are missing; in checked studies, unresolved V genes explain under half, and the rest has no known cause. Recorded for this sample are 200,000 to 250,000 clones; roughly 40% of them occurred a single time. The top ten clonotypes cover about 2.4% of the sample. This material consisted of CD4+ T cells sorted from blood, taken around week 36, from a patient treated with tofacitinib. These receptor sequences come from a human donor with alopecia areata.

The V and J genes are TRBV28 and TRBJ2-3; D is uncertain. The CDR3 runs to 12 residues. Germline V lookup: CDR1 MDHEN, CDR2 SYDVKM. The V gene lost 6 bases and the J gene lost 6 bases, with 10 bases spanning the gap. The CDR3 region has the DNA TGTGCCAGCAGCGATGAGCCTGATACGCAGTATTTT. Translating gives CASSDEPDTQYF. The variable domain in full, with the rest retrieved from reference TRBV28 and TRBJ2-3, is DVKVTQSSRYLVKRTGEKVFLECVQDMDHENMFWYRQDPGLGLRLIYFSYDVKMKEKGDIPEGYSVSREKKERFSLILESASTNQTSMYLCASSDEPDTQYFGPGTRLTVL.

The chain is built from TRBV2 and TRBJ2-5, with no clear D. The CDR3 extends over 12 amino acids. Germline CDR1 reads SNHLY; CDR2 reads FYNNEI. The V end was cut by 4 bases, the J end by 2 bases, with 5 bases between. CDR3: CASSAVQETQYF. CDR3 coding DNA: TGTGCCAGCAGTGCGGTTCAAGAGACCCAGTACTTC.

J is TRBJ1-5 and V is TRBV7-8; no clear D. The V end lost 0 bases, the J end lost 0 bases, and 6 bases lay between the germline ends. Germline CDR1 reads SGHVS; CDR2 reads FQNEAQ. The CDR3 is made up of 15 amino acids. CDR3 DNA: TGTGCCAGCAGCTTAGCGGGGAATAGCAATCAGCCCCAGCATTTT. It is translated as CASSLAGNSNQPQHF.